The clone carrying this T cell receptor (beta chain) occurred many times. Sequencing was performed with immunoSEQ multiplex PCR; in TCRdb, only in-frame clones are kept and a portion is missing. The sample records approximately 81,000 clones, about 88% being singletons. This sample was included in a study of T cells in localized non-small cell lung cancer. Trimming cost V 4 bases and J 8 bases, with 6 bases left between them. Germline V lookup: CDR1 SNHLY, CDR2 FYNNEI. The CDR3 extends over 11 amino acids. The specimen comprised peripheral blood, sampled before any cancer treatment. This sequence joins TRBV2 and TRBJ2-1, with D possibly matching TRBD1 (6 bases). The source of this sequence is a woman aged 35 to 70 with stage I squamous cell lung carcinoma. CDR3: CASSGGHEQFF. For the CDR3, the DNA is TGTGCCAGCAGTGGGGGGCATGAGCAGTTCTTC.